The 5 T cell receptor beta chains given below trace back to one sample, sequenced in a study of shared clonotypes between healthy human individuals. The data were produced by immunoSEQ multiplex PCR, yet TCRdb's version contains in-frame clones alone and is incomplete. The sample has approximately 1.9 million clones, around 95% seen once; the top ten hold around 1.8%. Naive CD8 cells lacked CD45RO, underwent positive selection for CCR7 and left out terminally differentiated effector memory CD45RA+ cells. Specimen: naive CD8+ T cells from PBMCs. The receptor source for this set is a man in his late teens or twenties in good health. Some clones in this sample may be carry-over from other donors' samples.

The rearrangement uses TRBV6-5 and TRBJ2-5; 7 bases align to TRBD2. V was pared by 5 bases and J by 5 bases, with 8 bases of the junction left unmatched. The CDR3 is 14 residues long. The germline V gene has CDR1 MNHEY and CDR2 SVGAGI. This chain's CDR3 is CASSLLGGPETQYF. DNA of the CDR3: TGTGCCAGCAGTCTGTTGGGAGGGCCGGAGACCCAGTACTTC.

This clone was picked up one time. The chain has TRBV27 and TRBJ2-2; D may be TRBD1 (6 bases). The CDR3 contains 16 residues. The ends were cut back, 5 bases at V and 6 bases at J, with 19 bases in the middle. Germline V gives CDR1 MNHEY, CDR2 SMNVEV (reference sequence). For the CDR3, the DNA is TGTGCCAGCAGTCTGCAACAGGGTGTGGTTTCCGGGGAGCTGTTTTTT. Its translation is CASSLQQGVVSGELFF.

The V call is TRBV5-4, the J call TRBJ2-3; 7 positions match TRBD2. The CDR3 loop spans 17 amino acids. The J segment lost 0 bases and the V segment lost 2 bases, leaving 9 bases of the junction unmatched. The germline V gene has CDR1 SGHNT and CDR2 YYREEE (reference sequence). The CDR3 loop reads CASSLKREIPSTDTQYF. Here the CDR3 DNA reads TGTGCCAGCAGCTTAAAGCGGGAAATTCCTAGCACAGATACGCAGTATTTT.

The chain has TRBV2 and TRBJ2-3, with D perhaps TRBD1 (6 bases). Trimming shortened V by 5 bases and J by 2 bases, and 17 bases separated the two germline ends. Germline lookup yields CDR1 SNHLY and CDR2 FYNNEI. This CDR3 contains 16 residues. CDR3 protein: CASSPVDRSFTDTQYF. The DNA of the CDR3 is TGTGCCAGCAGTCCTGTTGACAGGTCGTTCACAGATACGCAGTATTTT.

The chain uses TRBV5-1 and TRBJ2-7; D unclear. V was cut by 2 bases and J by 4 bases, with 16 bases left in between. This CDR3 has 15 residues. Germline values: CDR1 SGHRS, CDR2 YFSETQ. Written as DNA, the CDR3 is TGCGCCAGCAGCTTATCCCAAAACCGAGCTTACGAGCAGTACTTC. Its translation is CASSLSQNRAYEQYF. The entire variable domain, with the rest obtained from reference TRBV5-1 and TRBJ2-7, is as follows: KAGVTQTPRYLIKTRGQQVTLSCSPISGHRSVSWYQQTPGQGLQFLFEYFSETQRNKGNFPGRFSGRQFSNSRSEMNVSTLELGDSALYLCASSLSQNRAYEQYFGPGTRLTVT.